A single sample is the source of the 8 T cell receptor beta chains below, sequenced in a study of graft-versus-host responses after intestinal transplantation. Assay: immunoSEQ multiplex PCR; the TCRdb copy retains only in-frame clones and omits some. The sample contains around 110,000 clones, about 92% of which appear only once. Antigens for these TCRs are unknown. This material consisted of unstimulated CD8+ T cells sorted from spleen or lymph node cells, taken before transplant. The receptors stem from a human donor who was the organ donor for an intestinal transplant.

In this sample, this clone turned up once. CDR3 DNA: TGCGCCAGCAGCGACAGACAGGGGGTGAATAATGAAAAACTGTTTTTT. Translation gives CASSDRQGVNNEKLFF. V and J are TRBV5-1 and TRBJ1-4; 9 nucleotides align to TRBD1. Germline V CDR1 and CDR2: SGHRS, YFSETQ. Trimming at V came to 4 bases and at J to 4 bases, leaving 8 bases not matched to a gene. CDR3 size: 16 residues.

The V call is TRBV4-1, the J call TRBJ2-7, with 7 bases aligning to TRBD1. Trimming removed 4 bases from V and 2 bases from J; junction bases left unmatched: 8. The CDR3 contains 15 residues. CDR1 is MGHRA and CDR2 is YSYEKL in the germline V gene. CDR3 nucleotide sequence: TGCGCCAGCAGCCGAGCAGGGGGTGACACCTACGAGCAGTACTTC. Its protein product is CASSRAGGDTYEQYF.

The rearrangement uses TRBV20-1 and TRBJ2-5; the D is unclear. Between the trimmed V and J ends, which lost 6 bases and 2 bases, there was a span of 4 bases. The CDR3 has 10 residues. Germline-derived CDR1 and CDR2 are DFQATT and SNEGSKA (reference sequence). In DNA form, the CDR3 reads TGCAGTGCCCAACAAGAGACCCAGTACTTC. It encodes CSAQQETQYF.

The genes are TRBV6-1 and TRBJ1-5, with D uncertain. V lost 5 bases and J lost 9, with 11 bases in between. Germline V gene lookup returns CDR1 MNHNS and CDR2 SASEGT. The CDR3 has 12 amino acids. The chain's CDR3 is CASSPPWGPQHF. The DNA for the CDR3 is TGTGCCAGCAGTCCCCCTTGGGGGCCCCAGCATTTT.

The gene calls are TRBV5-1 and TRBJ2-1; D not resolved. Trimming stripped 4 bases from V and 5 bases from J, with 7 bases between. The germline CDR1 and CDR2 sequences are SGHRS and YFSETQ. This CDR3 spans 12 amino acids. Here the CDR3 reads CASSALNNEQFF. As DNA, the CDR3 is TGCGCCAGCAGCGCCTTGAACAATGAGCAGTTCTTC.

The chain carries TRBV30 and TRBJ2-5; perhaps TRBD2 as D (6 bases). This CDR3 is 14 amino acids long. Trimming took 0 bases from V and 2 from J, leaving 10 bases between them. Per germline, CDR1 GTSNPN and CDR2 SVGIG (reference sequence). CDR3 amino acids: CAWSVGSGQETQYF. The CDR3 nucleotides are TGTGCCTGGAGTGTGGGTAGCGGACAAGAGACCCAGTACTTC. Variable domain in full (rest from reference TRBV30 and TRBJ2-5): SQTIHQWPATLVQPVGSPLSLECTVEGTSNPNLYWYRQAAGRGLQLLFYSVGIGQISSEVPQNLSASRPQDRQFILSSKKLLLSDSGFYLCAWSVGSGQETQYFGPGTRLLVL.

This chain links TRBV5-4 with TRBJ2-1; 12 bases are shared with TRBD1. This CDR3 comprises 20 residues. The germline V gene encodes CDR1 SGHNT and CDR2 YYREEE (reference sequence). The V gene end was trimmed by 4 bases and the J gene end by 5 bases; junction bases not matched to a gene: 19. Here the CDR3 reads CASSITGQGAVFFGHNEQFF. The CDR3 DNA is TGTGCCAGCAGCATAACGGGACAGGGGGCGGTATTCTTTGGCCACAATGAGCAGTTCTTC.

The V and J genes are TRBV7-2 and TRBJ1-1, with D possibly being TRBD1 (6 bases). Germline V gives CDR1 SGHTA, CDR2 FQGNSA. CDR3 length: 19 residues. The germline V and J ends were trimmed by 4 bases and 3 bases, with 27 bases remaining between them. The CDR3 DNA reads as TGTGCCAGCAGCTCTTCAAGCTACAGGGCGCTCACCCAAGACACTGAAGCTTTCTTT. Amino acid sequence: CASSSSSYRALTQDTEAFF.